These 18 T cell receptor beta chains originate from one sample sequenced in a study of CD8 T cells in ankylosing spondylitis. MiXCR, applied by TCRdb to the 5' RACE reads, yields one record per CDR3 protein. This repertoire shows a few hundred thousand distinct CDR3 sequences, around 19% found once; its top ten account for 7.8%. The sequenced sample consisted of blood, either unsorted or a sorted T cell fraction (not recorded which). These TCRs come from a male donor with ankylosing spondylitis or in good health (not recorded which).

The sample holds a few counts of this clonotype. The chain links TRBV7-8 to TRBJ2-3; weak D call: TRBD1 (5 bases). Trimming took 5 bases from V and 5 from J, leaving 11 bases between them. The CDR3 runs to 13 residues. The germline V gene has CDR1 SGHVS and CDR2 FQNEAQ. In nucleotides, the CDR3 is TGTGCCAGCAGCCAAAGACAGATAGATACGCAGTATTTT. Its translation: CASSQRQIDTQYF.

Turning to this clonotype: The junction differs from germline at one of its ends, possibly a read error. The chain uses TRBV2 and TRBJ2-2; a possible D gene is TRBD2 (6 bases). The CDR3 consists of 15 residues. Germline V gene lookup returns CDR1 SNHLY and CDR2 FYNNEI. This CDR3 reads CASSAGGSNTGELFF. CDR3 DNA: TGTGCCAGCAGTGCCGGGGGATCGAACACCGGAGAGCTGTTTTTT.

This clonotype was picked up a small number of times. The chain links TRBV9 to TRBJ2-5; TRBD2 aligns across 13 bases. The CDR3 extends over 16 amino acids. Germline trimming cut 3 bases from V and 3 bases from J; bases unmatched to any gene: 5. The germline V gene has CDR1 SGDLS and CDR2 YYNGEE. The CDR3 region has the DNA TGTGCCAGCAGCGGATACGGACTAGCGGGAGAAGAGACCCAGTACTTC. This encodes CASSGYGLAGEETQYF.

This clonotype was found once. This sequence joins TRBV20-1 and TRBJ2-1; no clear D. Deletions cut 6 bases from V and 6 bases from J, with 24 bases between. Germline-derived CDR1 and CDR2 are DFQATT and SNEGSKA (reference sequence). There are 16 residues in the CDR3. The CDR3 is CSAEASKAEVGNEQFF. CDR3 coding DNA: TGCAGTGCCGAGGCAAGTAAGGCGGAAGTGGGCAATGAGCAGTTCTTC.

This clonotype was counted at least ten times. J is TRBJ2-1 and V is TRBV20-1, with D possibly matching TRBD2 (6 bases). Trimming took off 3 bases at V and 8 bases at J, with 11 bases between the two ends. This CDR3 has 12 amino acids. Per germline, CDR1 DFQATT and CDR2 SNEGSKA (reference sequence). The CDR3 DNA follows: TGCAGTGCTAGTCGGGGGTTCGATGAGCAGTTCTTC. It encodes CSASRGFDEQFF.

This clonotype has just a few counts. The chain carries TRBV5-1 and TRBJ1-1, with 9 bases lining up with TRBD1. The CDR3 sequence is 14 residues long. Germline V gene data show CDR1 as SGHRS and CDR2 as YFSETQ. The V gene end was trimmed by 0 bases and the J gene end by 5 bases; junction bases not matched to a gene: 2. The CDR3 reads CASSLDGQGTEAFF. CDR3 nucleotides: TGCGCCAGCAGCTTGGATGGACAGGGGACTGAAGCTTTCTTT.

Ten or more counts support this clonotype. The V gene is TRBV5-1, the J gene TRBJ2-4; tentative D call: TRBD2 (5 bases). V was cut by 4 bases and J by 1 base, with 12 bases left in between. The CDR3 runs 15 residues. Germline assignment: CDR1 SGHRS and CDR2 YFSETQ. The CDR3 DNA sequence: TGCGCCAGCAGCCGTGGGGAGTTTGCCAAAAACATTCAGTACTTC. It encodes CASSRGEFAKNIQYF. Complete variable domain (other parts from reference TRBV5-1 and TRBJ2-4): KAGVTQTPRYLIKTRGQQVTLSCSPISGHRSVSWYQQTPGQGLQFLFEYFSETQRNKGNFPGRFSGRQFSNSRSEMNVSTLELGDSALYLCASSRGEFAKNIQYFGAGTRLSVL.

This clonotype was observed at least ten times. The chain uses TRBV7-2 and TRBJ2-3, with D possibly TRBD2 on 6 matching bases. This CDR3 has 15 residues. With 7 bases removed from V and 0 bases from J, the gap between germline ends came to 14 bases. Germline V gene sequence: CDR1 SGHTA, CDR2 FQGNSA. The CDR3 nucleotides are TGTGCCAGCACCCCGACGGGGGTTAGCACAGATACGCAGTATTTT. It codes for CASTPTGVSTDTQYF. The full variable domain, with the rest looked up from reference TRBV7-2 and TRBJ2-3, is GAGVSQSPSNKVTEKGKDVELRCDPISGHTALYWYRQSLGQGLEFLIYFQGNSAPDKSGLPSDRFSAERTGGSVSTLTIQRTQQEDSAVYLCASTPTGVSTDTQYFGPGTRLTVL.

A few counts support this clonotype. The genes are TRBV5-1 and TRBJ2-5; D is possibly TRBD1 or TRBD2 (5 bases each). The CDR3 runs 14 residues. The germline V and J ends were trimmed by 1 base and 3 bases, with 10 bases remaining between them. The germline V gene encodes CDR1 SGHRS and CDR2 YFSETQ. The CDR3 loop is CASSLSGDEETQYF. The CDR3 DNA is TGCGCCAGCAGCTTGTCCGGGGACGAAGAGACCCAGTACTTC.

This clonotype came up a few times. The V call is TRBV5-1, the J call TRBJ1-6; 9 bases map to TRBD1. V shed 3 bases and J 10 bases; nucleotides not matched to a gene: 11. Germline loops: CDR1 SGHRS, CDR2 YFSETQ. CDR3 length equals 16 residues. The CDR3 protein is CASSSTTGTGMSPLHF. The DNA of the CDR3 is TGCGCCAGCAGCTCGACTACCGGGACAGGGATGTCACCCCTCCACTTT.

The sample holds many counts of this clonotype. The chain couples TRBV12-3 or TRBV12-4 to TRBJ2-3; either TRBD1 or TRBD2 may supply D (5 bases each). Between the trimmed V and J ends, which lost 6 bases and 2 bases, there was a span of 15 bases. The CDR3 covers 15 residues. In DNA, the CDR3 is TGTGCCAGCAGATCAGGGTGGGGGACCACAGATACGCAGTATTTT. This sequence encodes CASRSGWGTTDTQYF.

As for this clonotype: This may be a read error, as it is one base from a much larger clone. This rearrangement joins TRBV5-1 to TRBJ1-5; D perhaps matches TRBD1 (6 bases). Germline values: CDR1 SGHRS, CDR2 YFSETQ. Between the trimmed V and J ends, which lost 0 bases and 3 bases, there was a span of 10 bases. The CDR3 loop spans 15 amino acids. CDR3 DNA sequence: TGCGCCAGCAGCTTGGTCGCAGGGGACAATCAGCCCCAGCATTTT. Protein product: CASSLVAGDNQPQHF.

This clonotype has a handful of counts. The V gene is TRBV29-1, the J gene TRBJ2-5; 9 bases map to TRBD2. V dropped 6 bases and J dropped 6; count of bases not matched to a gene: 5. Per germline, CDR1 SQVTM and CDR2 ANQGSEA. This CDR3 contains 12 residues. CDR3 sequence: CSVELAGKTQYF. As DNA, the CDR3 is TGCAGCGTCGAGCTAGCGGGGAAGACCCAGTACTTC.

There are many counts of this clonotype. The genes are TRBV5-1 and TRBJ2-2; D unclear. CDR1 and CDR2 from the germline V gene are SGHRS and YFSETQ. V lost 3 bases to trimming and J lost 4 bases, with 4 bases between them. The CDR3 loop spans 12 amino acids. The CDR3 sequence is CASSSLTGELFF. The CDR3 region has the DNA TGCGCCAGCAGCTCCCTCACCGGGGAGCTGTTTTTT.

This clonotype was seen only once. CDR3 region: CAISEPGSQETQYF. CDR3 nucleotides: TGTGCCATCAGTGAGCCGGGCAGCCAAGAGACCCAGTACTTC. This chain uses TRBV10-3 with TRBJ2-5; D is uncertain. The CDR3 contains 14 residues. The V and J ends lost 2 bases and 1 base respectively, with 8 bases between them. Germline V gene lookup returns CDR1 ENHRY and CDR2 SYGVKD.

The table lists this clonotype with a few counts. The chain recombines TRBV5-1 with TRBJ1-2, with a weak D call TRBD1 (6 bases). Germline V gives CDR1 SGHRS, CDR2 YFSETQ. This CDR3 spans 14 amino acids. Trimming cost V 4 bases and J 4 bases, with 14 bases left between them. The CDR3 protein is CASSPGHVGYGYTF. For the CDR3, the DNA is TGCGCCAGCAGCCCGGGACATGTTGGCTATGGCTACACCTTC.

The V gene is TRBV14, the J gene TRBJ2-2; TRBD1 matches 7 bases. This CDR3 contains 16 residues. V dropped 3 bases and J dropped 2; count of bases not matched to a gene: 6. Germline V CDR1 and CDR2: SGHDN, FVKESK. The CDR3 sequence: CASSQQTGSNTGELFF. CDR3 nucleotide sequence: TGTGCCAGCAGCCAGCAGACAGGGTCTAACACCGGGGAGCTGTTTTTT.

The J gene is TRBJ1-1, the V gene TRBV7-2; D is unclear. CDR1 SGHTA and CDR2 FQGNSA come from the germline V gene. The CDR3 is 14 amino acids. Trimming took 3 bases from V and 4 from J, leaving 12 bases between them. The CDR3 bases are TGTGCCAGCAGCTTTAGTAGGGTTGCCACTGAAGCTTTCTTT. This codes for CASSFSRVATEAFF.